This T cell receptor beta chain originates from a study of shared clonotypes between healthy human individuals. Using immunoSEQ multiplex PCR, the repertoire was profiled, and TCRdb retains in-frame clones only, with some absent. In the table there are more than 550,000 clones, just over 90% of which are singletons. With regard to this clone: Other DNA sequences of this sample code for an identical CDR3.

Naive CD8 populations comprised CD45RO-negative cells positively selected for CCR7, excluding terminally differentiated effector memory CD45RA+ cells. Trimming stripped 3 bases from V and 7 bases from J, with 10 bases between. This CDR3 region has 13 residues. Germline values: CDR1 MNHEY, CDR2 SMNVEV (reference sequence). J is TRBJ1-5 and V is TRBV27, with D possibly being TRBD1 (5 bases). This sequence was found in a man younger than 40 in good health. The sample taken for sequencing was naive CD8+ T cells sorted from blood. The CDR3 bases are TGTGCCAGCAGTTTCGGGGGTGGGCAGCCCCAGCATTTT. This gives the protein CASSFGGGQPQHF.